A single sample gave rise to the 27 T cell receptor beta chains below, sequenced in a study of blood T cells in healthy people across ages. Primers used in a second PCR of roughly 6 to 11 cycles were a sample-barcoded 5' primer and a J-beta primer mix. TCRdb re-called the 5' RACE reads through MiXCR, storing one row per CDR3 protein. The table shows around 990,000 distinct CDR3 sequences, with roughly two fifths occurring only once. The sample taken for sequencing was blood. The receptors were gathered from a man aged 18 to 35 in good health.

This clonotype came up a few times. The chain uses TRBV6-6 and TRBJ2-5; 9 bases align to TRBD1. Unmatched junction bases numbered 10, after V lost 1 base and J lost 7 bases. The CDR3 totals 16 residues. CDR1 and CDR2 from the germline V gene are MNHNY and SVGAGI (reference sequence). CDR3 in DNA: TGTGCCAGCAGTTACTACAGGGACAGGGCTATGGGGACCCAGTACTTC. This codes for CASSYYRDRAMGTQYF.

The rearrangement links TRBV12-3 or TRBV12-4 to TRBJ1-6; no firm D call. The CDR3 is made up of 14 amino acids. Trimming took 3 bases from V and 6 from J, leaving 9 bases between them. CDR3 DNA: TGTGCCAGCAGTTTCGGGCTCCTTAATTCACCCCTCCACTTT. Its translation: CASSFGLLNSPLHF.

V gene TRBV11-2 combines with J gene TRBJ2-3; D is perhaps TRBD1 (6 bases). The V end lost 4 bases, the J end lost 2 bases, and 16 bases lay between the germline ends. This CDR3 contains 16 residues. Germline assignment: CDR1 SGHAT and CDR2 FQNNGV. CDR3 residues: CASSSLTGPVTDTQYF. In DNA form, the CDR3 reads TGTGCCAGCAGCTCACTAACAGGGCCGGTCACAGATACGCAGTATTTT.

This chain links TRBV12-3 or TRBV12-4 with TRBJ1-2; the match to TRBD1 covers 7 bases. The CDR3 is 13 amino acids. Germline trimming cut 4 bases from V and 8 bases from J; bases unmatched to any gene: 7. CDR3 in DNA: TGTGCCAGCAGTTCCGACAGGGAAGGGGGCTACACCTTC. Its translation is CASSSDREGGYTF.

This chain connects TRBV6-6 to TRBJ1-1; D remains unclear. The CDR3 runs to 12 residues. Germline V gene sequence: CDR1 MNHNY, CDR2 SVGAGI (reference sequence). The V gene lost 4 bases and the J gene lost 5 bases, with 8 bases spanning the gap. The CDR3 loop reads CASSSPRTEAFF. The CDR3, as DNA: TGTGCCAGCAGTTCCCCGAGAACTGAAGCTTTCTTT.

Comment on this clonotype: One base away lies a much larger clone, so this may be a sequencing read error. This chain connects TRBV7-9 to TRBJ1-2; TRBD1 aligns across 8 bases. With 10 bases clipped from V and 1 base from J, the junction kept 11 bases outside the gene matches. This CDR3 has 15 amino acids. Looked up from germline, CDR1 is SEHNR and CDR2 is FQNEAQ (reference sequence). Here the CDR3 reads CANGRGQDLNYGYTF. DNA of the CDR3: TGTGCCAACGGTAGGGGACAGGATCTTAACTATGGCTACACCTTC.

This clonotype was found a few times. The CDR3 nucleotides read TGCGCCAGCAGCTTGGTGTCGTTTGAGAGCACAGATACGCAGTATTTT. Translating it yields CASSLVSFESTDTQYF. The J gene is TRBJ2-3, the V gene TRBV5-1; D not certain. Germline V CDR1 and CDR2: SGHRS, YFSETQ. This CDR3 spans 16 amino acids. V was clipped by 0 bases and J by 0 bases, with 11 bases between them.

This clonotype has more than one count but fewer than ten. V is TRBV20-1 and J is TRBJ2-5; the D is unclear. The CDR3 is made up of 12 amino acids. Germline V CDR1 and CDR2: DFQATT, SNEGSKA (reference sequence). V was trimmed by 2 bases and J by 2 bases, leaving 6 bases between them. In DNA, the CDR3 is TGCAGTGCTAGACCCTTTCAAGAGACCCAGTACTTC. This translates into CSARPFQETQYF.

J is TRBJ1-1 and V is TRBV20-1; tentatively, D is TRBD1 (5 bases). This CDR3 has 14 amino acids. V was cut by 5 bases and J by 0 bases, with 13 bases left in between. Germline V gives CDR1 DFQATT, CDR2 SNEGSKA (reference sequence). The CDR3 here is CSAQGAGMNTEAFF. In nucleotides, the CDR3 is TGCAGTGCTCAGGGAGCGGGAATGAACACTGAAGCTTTCTTT.

In this sample, this clonotype turned up a few times. A junction boundary mismatches the germline segment, possibly from a read error. This chain uses TRBV5-1 with TRBJ2-3; perhaps TRBD2 as D (7 bases). The CDR3 has 16 residues. Germline lookup yields CDR1 SGHRS and CDR2 YFSETQ. This chain's CDR3 is CASSLVAGAGGDTQYF. The CDR3 region has the DNA TGTGCCAGCAGCTTGGTCGCGGGGGCCGGTGGAGATACGCAGTATTTT.

In its sample, this clonotype was seen many times. The V call is TRBV12-3 or TRBV12-4, the J call TRBJ2-3; D not certain. The CDR3 consists of 12 residues. V was cut by 3 bases and J by 6 bases, with 7 bases left in between. The CDR3: CASSFLADTQYF. In DNA, the CDR3 is TGTGCCAGCAGTTTTCTCGCGGATACGCAGTATTTT.

The sample holds a few counts of this clonotype. The genes are TRBV7-3 and TRBJ1-6, with 7 bases that match TRBD1. V lost 6 bases, J lost 6 bases, and 8 bases stayed unmatched. CDR3 size: 15 residues. CDR1 SGHTA and CDR2 FQGTGA come from the germline V gene. CDR3 amino acids: CASSYAGGFNSPLHF. The CDR3 coding sequence is TGTGCCAGCAGTTACGCAGGGGGTTTTAATTCACCCCTCCACTTT.

Remarks on this clonotype: This could be a read error, since a much larger clone is one nucleotide away. The J gene is TRBJ2-3, the V gene TRBV29-1; D may be TRBD2 (6 bases). V shed 6 bases and J shed 6 bases, with 10 bases lying between them. Germline CDR1 and CDR2: SQVTM and ANQGSEA. This CDR3 comprises 11 residues. This CDR3 is CSVPAGDTQYF. CDR3 DNA sequence: TGCAGCGTCCCGGCGGGGGATACGCAGTATTTT.

This clonotype was detected only a few times. This chain joins TRBV20-1 and TRBJ2-1; 8 positions agree with TRBD2. Unmatched junction bases numbered 4, after V lost 5 bases and J lost 4 bases. The length of the CDR3 is 13 residues. Germline CDR1 DFQATT, CDR2 SNEGSKA (reference sequence). For the CDR3, the DNA is TGCAGTGCTCAAAGCGGGGGTTACAATGAGCAGTTCTTC. The encoded protein is CSAQSGGYNEQFF.

The chain carries TRBV6-6 and TRBJ1-2, with TRBD1 as a possible D gene (6 bases). CDR3 size: 16 residues. Looked up from germline, CDR1 is MNHNY and CDR2 is SVGAGI (reference sequence). V lost 2 bases to trimming and J lost 8 bases, with 21 bases between them. The CDR3 here is CASSYRSDSSLRGYTF. CDR3 DNA: TGTGCCAGCAGTTACCGATCGGACAGTTCCCTCCGCGGCTACACCTTC.

This rearrangement joins TRBV20-1 to TRBJ2-1, with D hard to call. This CDR3 is built from 15 residues. Germline assignment: CDR1 DFQATT and CDR2 SNEGSKA (reference sequence). Trimming removed 1 base from V and 0 bases from J, with 10 bases in between. The CDR3 loop is CSARVDVSSYNEQFF. The CDR3 coding sequence is TGCAGTGCTAGAGTGGACGTGAGCTCCTACAATGAGCAGTTCTTC.

This clonotype was seen only a few times. The CDR3 here is CASSSPEGDHGTQYF. The CDR3 nucleotides are TGTGCCAGCAGTTCTCCGGAAGGGGATCATGGGACCCAGTACTTC. The V and J genes are TRBV12-3 or TRBV12-4 and TRBJ2-4; a weak D match, TRBD1 (5 bases). The end of the DNA fits TRBJ2-5 better, so the J call may be wrong. The CDR3 consists of 15 residues.

Details on this clonotype: Its ends do not fully match the called genes, so a read error is possible. The chain combines TRBV6-5 with TRBJ2-5, with unresolved D. TRBJ2-7 matches the DNA end more closely, so the J call is doubtful. Germline values: CDR1 MNHEY, CDR2 SVGAGI. CDR3 size: 13 residues. The CDR3 reads CASSDSSSREQYF. The CDR3 bases are TGTGCCAGCAGTGACTCGTCTTCCCGCGAGCAGTACTTC.

In its sample, this clonotype was seen many times. J is TRBJ2-1 and V is TRBV7-9; 8 positions match TRBD2. The V and J ends lost 1 base and 7 bases, in that order; junction bases with no gene match: 3. The CDR3 loop spans 14 amino acids. The germline CDR1 and CDR2 sequences are SEHNR and FQNEAQ (reference sequence). The CDR3 DNA sequence: TGTGCCAGCAGCTTAGATTCTAGCGGGAATGAGCAGTTCTTC. Residues: CASSLDSSGNEQFF.

The chain joins TRBV6-2 or TRBV6-3 to TRBJ1-1; a possible D gene is TRBD1 (5 bases). Per germline, CDR1 MNHEY and CDR2 SVGEGT. V was cut by 2 bases and J by 2 bases, with 12 bases left in between. The CDR3 sequence is 15 residues long. This CDR3 is CASSYTGRRNTEAFF. The CDR3 DNA is TGTGCCAGCAGTTACACGGGACGGAGAAACACTGAAGCTTTCTTT.

V is TRBV20-1 and J is TRBJ2-2; 10 bases match TRBD1. The CDR3 sequence is 15 residues long. CDR1 and CDR2 (germline): DFQATT, SNEGSKA (reference sequence). The V gene end was trimmed by 3 bases and the J gene end by 2 bases; junction bases not matched to a gene: 3. The CDR3 nucleotides read TGCAGTGCTAGCTGGGACAGGGGAAACACCGGGGAGCTGTTTTTT. Its translation: CSASWDRGNTGELFF.

There are a few counts of this clonotype. The CDR3 protein is CASSYRQGSNQPQHF. Written as DNA, the CDR3 is TGTGCCAGCAGTTACCGACAGGGGAGCAATCAGCCCCAGCATTTT. The genes are TRBV6-5 and TRBJ1-5; 8 positions agree with TRBD1. Germline V gives CDR1 MNHEY, CDR2 SVGAGI. With 2 bases clipped from V and 1 base from J, the junction kept 1 base outside the gene matches. CDR3 size: 15 residues.

The chain recombines TRBV6-2 or TRBV6-3 with TRBJ2-7; D is possibly TRBD1 (6 bases). The CDR3 consists of 18 residues. The germline gives CDR1 MNHEY, CDR2 SVGEGT. The germline V and J ends were trimmed by 0 bases and 3 bases, with 21 bases remaining between them. This CDR3 is CASSYSGPVDGQNYEQYF. The CDR3 coding sequence is TGTGCCAGCAGTTACTCGGGGCCCGTCGACGGACAGAACTACGAGCAGTACTTC.

V gene TRBV20-1 combines with J gene TRBJ1-5; TRBD1 agrees at 9 bases. Germline trimming cut 3 bases from V and 0 bases from J; bases unmatched to any gene: 6. CDR1 is DFQATT and CDR2 is SNEGSKA in the germline V gene (reference sequence). The CDR3 covers 16 residues. The CDR3 coding sequence is TGCAGTGCTAGGGACAGGGGAGCAAGTAGCAATCAGCCCCAGCATTTT. Translating gives CSARDRGASSNQPQHF.

This clonotype was seen a handful of times. The rearrangement uses TRBV20-1 and TRBJ2-3, with D tentatively TRBD1 or TRBD2 (5 bases each). The CDR3 contains 15 residues. Germline loops: CDR1 DFQATT, CDR2 SNEGSKA (reference sequence). V dropped 1 base and J dropped 2 bases, with 13 bases sitting between them. This chain's CDR3 is CSARGSSGHTDTQYF. CDR3 bases: TGCAGTGCTAGAGGTTCCAGCGGACACACAGATACGCAGTATTTT.

Only a few counts were recorded for this clonotype. This chain uses TRBV25-1 with TRBJ2-1; D gene unclear. Germline V CDR1 and CDR2: MGHDK, SYGVNS. Trimming stripped 6 bases from V and 7 bases from J, with 19 bases between. The CDR3 consists of 15 residues. CDR3 nucleotide sequence: TGTGCCAGCAGCCCTACTGCGGATGTGGGGAATGAGCAGTTCTTC. Residues: CASSPTADVGNEQFF.

This clonotype has a handful of counts. The chain combines TRBV5-6 with TRBJ2-1; no clear D. Trimming removed 0 bases at V and 5 bases at J, with 9 bases between. Per the germline V gene, CDR1 is SGHDT and CDR2 is YYEEEE. This CDR3 region has 14 residues. The CDR3 bases are TGTGCCAGCAGCTTGGGGCCCTCAGACAATGAGCAGTTCTTC. This translates into CASSLGPSDNEQFF. The variable domain in full, with the rest retrieved from reference TRBV5-6 and TRBJ2-1, is DAGVTQSPTHLIKTRGQQVTLRCSPKSGHDTVSWYQQALGQGPQFIFQYYEEEERQRGNFPDRFSGHQFPNYSSELNVNALLLGDSALYLCASSLGPSDNEQFFGPGTRLTVL.